A selection of T cell receptor beta chains follows, all from one sample in a study of T cells after yellow fever vaccination. TCRdb redid the calling of the 5' RACE reads with MiXCR, one entry per CDR3 protein. Here the sample spans approximately 450,000 distinct CDR3 sequences, over 15% being singletons. Sequencing used PBMCs, obtained before the yellow fever booster vaccination. The receptor set was obtained from a man aged 18 to 30 who received the YFV17D yellow fever vaccine. Each CDR3 is given with its conserved first and last residue. Each record gives: clone size, D gene, J gene, V gene, CDR3 DNA, CDR3 protein. The D gene is left open where the match is weak. The size of a clone is reported for some rows only, either as once, few or many, or as a class for expanded clones.

>few|TRBD1|TRBJ1-2|TRBV20-1
TGCAGTGCTCGCCGACAGGGGCGAGGTTATGGCTACACCTTC
CSARRQGRGYGYTF
>NA|NA|TRBJ1-4|TRBV27
TGTGCCAGCAGTTTATGGGGGGGTGTCAGTACAACTAATGAAAAACTGTTTTTT
CASSLWGGVSTTNEKLFF
>few|TRBD1|TRBJ1-5|TRBV28
TGTGCCAGCAGTTTAAGGACAGGGGTGCTCTATAGCAATCAGCCCCAGCATTTT
CASSLRTGVLYSNQPQHF
>few|NA|TRBJ2-1|TRBV6-2/TRBV6-3
TGTGCCAGCAGCCCCTTGGGGGCGAACAATGAGCAGTTCTTC
CASSPLGANNEQFF
>NA|NA|TRBJ2-5|TRBV29-1
TGCAGCGTTGAAGCGGGGAAGAGATGGGAGACCCAGTACTTC
CSVEAGKRWETQYF
>NA|NA|TRBJ2-5|TRBV6-5
TGTGCCAGCAGGACCTCCCGGGGGCAGTACTTC
CASRTSRGQYF
>NA|NA|TRBJ2-3|TRBV5-1
TGCGCCAGCAGCTTCGCCAGGGAAAGGACAGATACGCAGTATTTT
CASSFARERTDTQYF
>NA|NA|TRBJ2-3|TRBV4-2
TGTGCCAGCAGCCAAGAAATGGCCCGCACAGATACGCAGTATTTT
CASSQEMARTDTQYF
>NA|TRBD2|TRBJ2-5|TRBV7-6
TGTGCCAGCGGCCCGACCGGACTAGCGGAAGAGACCCAGTACTTC
CASGPTGLAEETQYF
>many|NA|TRBJ1-2|TRBV12-3/TRBV12-4
TGTGCCAGCAGTTTAGGGAACTATGGCTACACCTTC
CASSLGNYGYTF
>NA|NA|TRBJ1-1|TRBV18
TGTGCCAGCTCACCACAGGATGGTGGCACTGAAGCTTTCTTT
CASSPQDGGTEAFF
>many|NA|TRBJ1-1|TRBV7-6
TGTGCCAGCAGTTCCGACACGAACACTGAAGCTTTCTTT
CASSSDTNTEAFF
>many|NA|TRBJ2-7|TRBV7-2
TGTGCCAGCAGCTTAGGGTACTCCTACGAGCAGTACTTC
CASSLGYSYEQYF
>NA|TRBD2|TRBJ2-2|TRBV7-3
TGTGCCAGCAGCTTAGACGGGGGGGCCCCCGGGGAGCTGTTTTTT
CASSLDGGAPGELFF
>NA|NA|TRBJ2-7|TRBV27
TGTGCCAGCAGTCCTACGCCGAGGGGGGGGAGCTACGAGCAGTACTTC
CASSPTPRGGSYEQYF
>few|NA|TRBJ2-2|TRBV7-3
TGTGCCAGCAGCTTAACTCGGCCGCCCGGGGAGCTGTTTTTT
CASSLTRPPGELFF
>NA|NA|TRBJ1-1|TRBV5-1
TGCGCCAGCGAAGACGGATTGAACACTGAAGCTTTCTTT
CASEDGLNTEAFF
>NA|TRBD2|TRBJ2-3|TRBV19
TGTGCCAGTAGTACCCTTGGGACTAGCGGACTCACAGATACGCAGTATTTT
CASSTLGTSGLTDTQYF
>NA|NA|TRBJ2-1|TRBV24-1
TGTGCCACCAGTGATTACAATGAGCAGTTCTTC
CATSDYNEQFF
>few|NA|TRBJ1-2|TRBV4-1
TGCGCCAGCAGCCAAGTAATACCCTATGGCTACACCTTC
CASSQVIPYGYTF